The 23 T cell receptor beta chains reported below all come from one sample, sequenced in a study of CDR3 diversity in severe acne. TCRdb fed the PCR reads into MiXCR, producing one record per CDR3 protein. Of roughly 93,000 distinct CDR3 sequences listed, less than 65% were seen once; the top ten hold 11%. Sequenced input: blood. The receptors originated from a male donor with severe acne vulgaris.

The rearrangement joins TRBV4-3 to TRBJ1-2; D remains unclear. CDR1 and CDR2 from the germline V gene are LGHNA and YSLEER. Trimming left V 4 bases short and J 5 bases short, with 17 bases between. This CDR3 region has 15 residues. The CDR3, as DNA: TGCGCCAGCAGCCGAGATCAAACAGCAAGTTATGGCTACACCTTC. Its protein product is CASSRDQTASYGYTF.

CDR3 region: CASSPGVAGFSYNEQFF. The CDR3 DNA is TGTGCCAGCAGCCCCGGGGTAGCGGGTTTCTCCTACAATGAGCAGTTCTTC. The chain carries TRBV14 and TRBJ2-1; 7 bases match TRBD2. Germline V gene data show CDR1 as SGHDN and CDR2 as FVKESK. V lost 4 bases, J lost 0 bases, and 9 bases stayed unmatched. This CDR3 spans 17 amino acids. Based on the CDR3 plus reference TRBV14 and TRBJ2-1, the full variable domain is EAGVTQFPSHSVIEKGQTVTLRCDPISGHDNLYWYRRVMGKEIKFLLHFVKESKQDESGMPNNRFLAERTGGTYSTLKVQPAELEDSGVYFCASSPGVAGFSYNEQFFGPGTRLTVL.

The chain joins TRBV29-1 to TRBJ1-1, with TRBD1 as a possible D gene (5 bases). CDR1 is SQVTM, CDR2 ANQGSEA, per germline. The CDR3 length is 12 residues. The V end lost 4 bases, the J end lost 7 bases, and 13 bases lay between the germline ends. The CDR3 DNA reads TGCAGCGTTGCCAGGGATCTTGATGAAGCTTTCTTT. Its translation: CSVARDLDEAFF.

In the case of this clonotype: One end of the junction varies from germline; a read error may be responsible. The J gene is TRBJ2-7, the V gene TRBV10-3, with a possible D match to TRBD1 (5 bases). CDR1 is ENHRY and CDR2 is SYGVKD in the germline V gene. There are 14 residues in the CDR3. CDR3 sequence reads: CASSLATDPYEQYF. The CDR3 nucleotides are TGTGCCAGCAGTTTGGCGACAGACCCCTACGAGCAGTACTTC.

The V call is TRBV24-1, the J call TRBJ2-6, with D uncertain. Germline V gives CDR1 KGHDR, CDR2 SFDVKD. Trimming removed 6 bases at V and 0 bases at J, with 8 bases between. The CDR3 runs to 15 residues. CDR3 sequence: CATSPAISGANVLTF. DNA of the CDR3: TGTGCCACCAGTCCAGCGATCTCTGGGGCCAACGTCCTGACTTTC.

This clonotype has ten or more counts. J is TRBJ2-1 and V is TRBV7-2; a possible D gene is TRBD2 (5 bases). Per the germline V gene, CDR1 is SGHTA and CDR2 is FQGNSA. Trimming cost V 5 bases and J 7 bases, with 12 bases left between them. This CDR3 comprises 13 residues. The CDR3, as DNA: TGTGCCAGCAGCCAACCCCCGGGAAATGAGCAGTTCTTC. Translation: CASSQPPGNEQFF.

The chain couples TRBV19 to TRBJ2-1, with 8 bases that match TRBD2. Trimming took 3 bases from V and 10 from J; bases not matched to a gene: 11. Germline loops: CDR1 LNHDA, CDR2 SQIVND (reference sequence). The CDR3 spans 15 residues. DNA of the CDR3: TGTGCCAGTAGTATCGGTGTTAGCGGGATACAGGAGCAGTTCTTC. It specifies CASSIGVSGIQEQFF.

This clonotype was observed many times. The chain links TRBV20-1 to TRBJ1-6, with a tentative D call TRBD1 (5 bases). Trimming stripped 0 bases from V and 9 bases from J, with 18 bases between. This CDR3 region has 16 residues. In germline, CDR1 is DFQATT, CDR2 SNEGSKA (reference sequence). The chain's CDR3 is CSARDPRAPRGSPLHF. Here the CDR3 DNA reads TGCAGTGCTAGAGATCCAAGGGCACCTAGGGGTTCACCCCTCCACTTT.

The chain recombines TRBV7-9 with TRBJ2-7, with a weak D call TRBD2 (5 bases). Germline lookup yields CDR1 SEHNR and CDR2 FQNEAQ (reference sequence). The CDR3 has 14 residues. V lost 3 bases and J lost 5, with 14 bases in between. CDR3 amino acids: CASSLRAVLNEQYF. CDR3 coding DNA: TGTGCCAGCAGCTTGCGAGCGGTTTTAAACGAGCAGTACTTC.

Regarding this clonotype: Possible read error: a much larger clone is one base away. The rearrangement links TRBV11-2 to TRBJ2-7; D is ambiguous. Germline CDR1 is SGHAT and CDR2 is FQNNGV. There are 13 residues in the CDR3. With 1 base removed from V and 7 bases from J, the gap between germline ends came to 11 bases. CDR3 in amino acids: CASSLGRFREQYV. DNA of the CDR3: TGTGCCAGCAGCTTAGGTCGGTTCCGGGAGCAGTACGTC.

This clonotype came up many times. The chain has TRBV28 and TRBJ2-3; D call uncertain. Trimming stripped 6 bases from V and 2 bases from J, with 12 bases between. CDR1 and CDR2 (germline): MDHEN, SYDVKM. There are 14 residues in the CDR3. CDR3 DNA sequence: TGTGCCAGCAGACCCCCCCAGGACACAGATACGCAGTATTTT. Protein product: CASRPPQDTDTQYF.

The chain combines TRBV2 with TRBJ1-1; D is unclear. Trimming removed 3 bases at V and 5 bases at J, with 13 bases between. Per the germline V gene, CDR1 is SNHLY and CDR2 is FYNNEI. CDR3 size: 14 residues. The CDR3 DNA reads TGTGCCAGCAGTGATTTTGCAGTCCTGACTGAAGCTTTCTTT. Protein: CASSDFAVLTEAFF.

The sample holds a few counts of this clonotype. J is TRBJ2-3 and V is TRBV6-4; 7 bases map to TRBD1. Unmatched junction bases numbered 7, after V lost 4 bases and J lost 6 bases. Per the germline V gene, CDR1 is MRHNA and CDR2 is SNTAGT. The CDR3 has 14 amino acids. The CDR3 bases are TGTGCCAGCAGTGCCGGGACAGAGGGCGATACGCAGTATTTT. Translating gives CASSAGTEGDTQYF.

This clonotype has more than one count but fewer than ten. The chain carries TRBV9 and TRBJ2-5, with D possibly called TRBD1 or TRBD2 (5 bases each). This CDR3 has 16 amino acids. Looked up from germline, CDR1 is SGDLS and CDR2 is YYNGEE. With 0 bases removed from V and 4 bases from J, the gap between germline ends came to 16 bases. The CDR3 sequence: CASSVEGTRWGETQYF. The CDR3 bases are TGTGCCAGCAGCGTAGAAGGGACCCGTTGGGGAGAGACCCAGTACTTC.

CDR3 bases: TGTGCCAGCAGTGAGAGCGGGAGTGGTGAGACCCAGTACTTC. Protein: CASSESGSGETQYF. The V call is TRBV12-3 or TRBV12-4, the J call TRBJ2-5, with 8 bases aligning to TRBD2. CDR3 length equals 14 residues. V gave up 5 bases and J gave up 5 bases; unmatched junction bases: 7.

This clonotype showed up just a few times. CDR3 region: CASRGQGIIPGELFF. As DNA, the CDR3 is TGTGCCAGCAGGGGACAGGGAATTATCCCCGGGGAGCTGTTTTTT. The chain couples TRBV6-5 to TRBJ2-2, with TRBD1 identical over 9 bases. The J segment lost 6 bases and the V segment lost 6 bases, leaving 8 bases of the junction unmatched. The CDR3 loop spans 15 amino acids. CDR1 and CDR2 from the germline V gene are MNHEY and SVGAGI.

This clonotype was seen a few times. The V and J genes are TRBV10-3 and TRBJ2-7; 11 positions match TRBD2. J gave up 4 bases and V 4 bases, and 12 bases lay outside the gene matches. Germline CDR1 and CDR2: ENHRY and SYGVKD. This CDR3 is 17 amino acids long. Here the CDR3 reads CAISAGGLAGGSYEQYF. In DNA form, the CDR3 reads TGTGCCATCAGTGCAGGAGGACTAGCGGGCGGGTCATACGAGCAGTACTTC.

V and J are TRBV10-3 and TRBJ1-5, with D tentatively TRBD1 (6 bases). The CDR3 totals 15 residues. V lost 8 bases and J 4 bases, leaving 18 bases between the germline ends. Per the germline V gene, CDR1 is ENHRY and CDR2 is SYGVKD. The CDR3 bases are TGTGCCATCGGGGAGGTCGGACAGTTAAATCAGCCCCAGCATTTT. This gives the protein CAIGEVGQLNQPQHF.

The chain is built from TRBV4-1 and TRBJ1-6; possible D gene TRBD1, 5 bases. The CDR3 covers 13 residues. CDR1 is MGHRA, CDR2 YSYEKL, per germline. Deletions cut 0 bases from V and 8 bases from J, with 5 bases between. CDR3 protein: CASSQEGDSPLHF. DNA of the CDR3: TGCGCCAGCAGCCAAGAAGGGGATTCACCCCTCCACTTT.

Notes on this clonotype: A read error may produce the germline difference seen at one junction end. The chain links TRBV10-3 to TRBJ2-7; D not certain. Germline CDR1 ENHRY, CDR2 SYGVKD. There are 14 residues in the CDR3. The CDR3 protein is CASSWTTRAYEQYF. The CDR3 coding sequence is TGTGCCAGCAGTTGGACGACCAGAGCCTACGAGCAGTACTTC.

This clonotype was seen repeatedly, ten times or more. The rearrangement joins TRBV27 to TRBJ1-2, with 8 bases matching TRBD1. The length of the CDR3 is 15 residues. V shed 3 bases and J 5 bases; nucleotides not matched to a gene: 8. Germline V lookup: CDR1 MNHEY, CDR2 SMNVEV (reference sequence). Here the CDR3 DNA reads TGTGCCAGCAGTTTCTTCGGACAGGGATCGTATGGCTACACCTTC. It is translated as CASSFFGQGSYGYTF.

The V call is TRBV24-1, the J call TRBJ2-7, with TRBD2 matching over 10 bases. The CDR3 runs to 14 residues. The germline V gene has CDR1 KGHDR and CDR2 SFDVKD. V was clipped by 9 bases and J by 3 bases; unmatched bases: 7. The CDR3 is CATSSGSPGYEQYF. DNA of the CDR3: TGTGCCACCTCTAGCGGGAGCCCCGGCTACGAGCAGTACTTC.

The rearrangement uses TRBV3-1 and TRBJ1-1; D not certain. V lost 0 bases and J 5 bases, leaving 13 bases between the germline ends. The CDR3 length is 15 residues. The germline V gene encodes CDR1 LGHDT and CDR2 YNNKEL (reference sequence). CDR3 amino acids: CASSQDWQFRTEAFF. The CDR3 region has the DNA TGTGCCAGCAGCCAAGACTGGCAGTTTAGAACTGAAGCTTTCTTT.